These T cell receptor beta chains were read from a single sample in a study of post-analysis software for immune sequencing data. One entry per CDR3 protein, called by TCRdb with MiXCR from the PCR reads. Seen here are 350,000 to 450,000 distinct CDR3 sequences, 30% to 45% observed once, and the top ten hold about an eighth. What was sequenced was blood. Receptor source: a girl aged 10 to 17 with multiple sclerosis. CDR3s include the opening cysteine and the closing phenylalanine or tryptophan. D genes are given only for firm matches. Size tells how often a clone was seen (once, few, many) or the class of an expanded clone, and some rows leave it out.

>TRBV6-6|.|.|TRBJ1-3
CASSYLPLSGNTIYF
TGTGCCAGCAGTTACTTACCCCTCTCTGGAAACACCATATATTTT
>TRBV7-9|few|TRBD2|TRBJ2-3
CASSSGRHSTDTQYF
TGTGCCAGCAGCTCCGGGAGGCATAGCACAGATACGCAGTATTTT
>TRBV2|.|.|TRBJ1-1
CAGGEGTEAFF
TGTGCCGGGGGGGAGGGCACTGAAGCTTTCTTT
>TRBV12-3/TRBV12-4|.|.|TRBJ1-4
CASGEGTVREKLFF
TGTGCCAGCGGGGAAGGGACGGTACGAGAAAAACTGTTTTTT
>TRBV7-8|.|.|TRBJ2-5
CASSLPGTGEPETQYF
TGTGCCAGCAGCTTACCCGGGACGGGCGAGCCAGAGACCCAGTACTTC
>TRBV6-6|.|TRBD1|TRBJ1-5
CATAGGDQPQHF
TGTGCCACCGCAGGGGGGGATCAGCCCCAGCATTTT
>TRBV4-1|.|.|TRBJ2-5
CASSRPAGARVETQYF
TGCGCCAGCAGCCGTCCCGCAGGGGCGAGGGTCGAGACCCAGTACTTC
>TRBV20-1|.|.|TRBJ1-5
CSASTGMSNQPQHF
TGCAGTGCTAGCACAGGGATGAGCAATCAGCCCCAGCATTTT
>TRBV10-3|.|.|TRBJ2-7
CAIRGDFPLTYEQYF
TGTGCCATCAGAGGGGATTTCCCCCTAACCTACGAGCAGTACTTC
>TRBV4-1|.|TRBD1|TRBJ2-7
CASSQVQGANNEQYF
TGCGCCAGCAGCCAAGTTCAGGGGGCGAACAACGAGCAGTACTTC